The following is a T cell receptor (beta chain) sequence with its context. Some clones are missing from TCRdb's copy, which holds only in-frame ones; the method was immunoSEQ multiplex PCR. Counted here are about 130,000 clones, about 91% occurring once; the ten biggest clones make up 1.5% to 2%. These data belong to a study of T cell responses to AZD1222 COVID-19 vaccine. This clonotype originated in an adult in good health. Source: peripheral blood, taken on day 0 of AZD1222 vaccination.

CDR3 sequence (DNA): TGTGCCAGCAGCTATACAGGGGGGACTGAAGCTTTCTTT. This encodes CASSYTGGTEAFF. V is TRBV7-3 and J is TRBJ1-1, with 8 bases that match TRBD1. From germline, CDR1 is SGHTA and CDR2 FQGTGA. V gave up 4 bases and J gave up 5 bases; unmatched junction bases: 3. The length of the CDR3 is 13 residues.